The source of this T cell receptor (beta chain) is a study of vaccination and CD4 T cells after COVID-19. As for the study in general: Convalescent cases consisted of six males and four females, of whom two were Hispanic.

In germline, CDR1 is SGHNT, CDR2 YENEEA. This CDR3 is built from 16 residues. V was cut by 0 bases and J by 3 bases, with 14 bases left in between. The treatment is: roughly ten-day PBMC culture with coronavirus spike peptide pools or control peptides (ViraFEST assay). Sequenced with the Oncomine TCR Beta short-read assay was DNA taken from cultured CD4+ T cells. TCRdb re-analysed the PCR reads in MiXCR, keeping a single row per CDR3 protein. The sample lists almost 20,000 distinct CDR3 sequences, 60% seen once, with about 8.9% in the top ten. As regards this clonotype: Antigen unknown.

The chain recombines TRBV11-3 with TRBJ1-1; D remains ambiguous. This receptor was identified in a human donor who had recovered from COVID-19. This material consisted of CD4+ T cells from blood, cultured in vitro, taken after SARS-CoV-2 vaccination. CDR3: CASSLDTLGAYTEAFF. CDR3 DNA: TGTGCCAGCAGCTTAGATACCCTAGGAGCCTACACTGAAGCTTTCTTT.